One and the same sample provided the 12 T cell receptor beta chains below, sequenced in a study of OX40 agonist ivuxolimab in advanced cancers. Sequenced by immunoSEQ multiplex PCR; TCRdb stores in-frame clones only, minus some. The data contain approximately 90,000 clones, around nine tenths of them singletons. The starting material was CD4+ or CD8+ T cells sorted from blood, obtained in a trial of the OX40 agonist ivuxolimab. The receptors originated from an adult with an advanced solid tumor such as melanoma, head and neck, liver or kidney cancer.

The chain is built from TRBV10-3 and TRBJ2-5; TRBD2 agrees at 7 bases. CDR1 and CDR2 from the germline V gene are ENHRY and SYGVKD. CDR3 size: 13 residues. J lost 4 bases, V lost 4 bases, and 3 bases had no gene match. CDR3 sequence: CAISGGGGETQYF. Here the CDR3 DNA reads TGTGCCATCAGTGGGGGGGGTGGAGAGACCCAGTACTTC.

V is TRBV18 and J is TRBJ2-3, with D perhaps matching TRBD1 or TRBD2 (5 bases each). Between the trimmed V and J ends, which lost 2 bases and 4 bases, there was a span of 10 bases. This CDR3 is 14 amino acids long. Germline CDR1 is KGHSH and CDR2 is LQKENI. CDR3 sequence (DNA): TGTGCCAGCTCACCAGGACGGGGCGCAGATACGCAGTATTTT. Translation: CASSPGRGADTQYF.

This CDR3 is CASSLNTGTGGNSPLHF. The CDR3 DNA is TGTGCCAGCAGCTTAAATACTGGGACAGGGGGTAATTCACCCCTCCACTTT. V and J are TRBV7-2 and TRBJ1-6; 11 nucleotides align to TRBD1. J gave up 6 bases and V 2 bases, and 6 bases lay outside the gene matches. Germline assignment: CDR1 SGHTA and CDR2 FQGNSA. CDR3 length equals 17 residues.

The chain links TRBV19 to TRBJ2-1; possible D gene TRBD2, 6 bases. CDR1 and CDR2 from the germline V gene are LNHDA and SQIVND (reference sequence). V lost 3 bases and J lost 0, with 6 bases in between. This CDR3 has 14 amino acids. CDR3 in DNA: TGTGCCAGTAGTATGGGGGGCTCCTACAATGAGCAGTTCTTC. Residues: CASSMGGSYNEQFF.

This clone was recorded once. Here the CDR3 DNA reads TGTGCCACCGGACAGGGGTATGGCTACACCTTC. It codes for CATGQGYGYTF. This chain links TRBV6-5 with TRBJ1-2; the match to TRBD1 covers 9 bases. V dropped 10 bases and J dropped 5; count of bases not matched to a gene: 2. Germline CDR1 MNHEY, CDR2 SVGAGI. This CDR3 has 11 residues.

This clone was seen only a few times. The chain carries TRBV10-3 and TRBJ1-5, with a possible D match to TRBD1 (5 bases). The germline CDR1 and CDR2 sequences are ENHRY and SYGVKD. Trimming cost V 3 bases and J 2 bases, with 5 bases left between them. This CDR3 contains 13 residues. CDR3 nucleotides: TGTGCCATCAGTGACAGGGGCAATCAGCCCCAGCATTTT. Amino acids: CAISDRGNQPQHF.

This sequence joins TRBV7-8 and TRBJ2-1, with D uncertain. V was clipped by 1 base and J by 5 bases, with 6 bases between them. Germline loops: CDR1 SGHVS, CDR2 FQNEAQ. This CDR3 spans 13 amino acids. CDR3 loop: CASSLELNNEQFF. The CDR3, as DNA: TGTGCCAGCAGCTTAGAACTCAACAATGAGCAGTTCTTC.

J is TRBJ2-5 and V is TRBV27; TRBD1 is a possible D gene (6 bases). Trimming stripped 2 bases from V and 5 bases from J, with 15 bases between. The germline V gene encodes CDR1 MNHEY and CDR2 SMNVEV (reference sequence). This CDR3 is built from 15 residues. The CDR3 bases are TGTGCCAGCAGTTTACAGGGGAATGTTTTTGAGACCCAGTACTTC. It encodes CASSLQGNVFETQYF.

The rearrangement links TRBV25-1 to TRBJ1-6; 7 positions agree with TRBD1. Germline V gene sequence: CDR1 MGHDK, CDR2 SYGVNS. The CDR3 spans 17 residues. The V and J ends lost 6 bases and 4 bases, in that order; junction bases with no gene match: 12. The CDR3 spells CASSDQGGGPYNSPLHF. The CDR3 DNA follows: TGTGCCAGCAGCGACCAGGGGGGGGGCCCATATAATTCACCCCTCCACTTT.

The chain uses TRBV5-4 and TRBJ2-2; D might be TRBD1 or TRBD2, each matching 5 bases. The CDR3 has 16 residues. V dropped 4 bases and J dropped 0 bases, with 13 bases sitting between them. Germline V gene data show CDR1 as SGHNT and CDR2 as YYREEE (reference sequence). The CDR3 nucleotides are TGTGCCAGCAGCCTAGCAGGGTTTGCGAACACCGGGGAGCTGTTTTTT. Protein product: CASSLAGFANTGELFF.

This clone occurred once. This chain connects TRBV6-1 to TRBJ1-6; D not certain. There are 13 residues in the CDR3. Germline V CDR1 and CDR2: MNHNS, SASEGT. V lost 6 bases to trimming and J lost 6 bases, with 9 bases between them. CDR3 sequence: CASRLTPNSPLHF. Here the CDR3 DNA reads TGTGCCAGCAGGCTTACTCCTAATTCACCCCTCCACTTT.

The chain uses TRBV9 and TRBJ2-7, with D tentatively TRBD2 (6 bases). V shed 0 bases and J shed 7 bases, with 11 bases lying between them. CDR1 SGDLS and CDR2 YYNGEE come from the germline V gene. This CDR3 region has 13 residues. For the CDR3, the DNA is TGTGCCAGCAGCGTAGACGACGGGGGTGAGCAGTACTTC. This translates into CASSVDDGGEQYF.